The 15 T cell receptor beta chains presented below share a single source sample, sequenced in a study of blood T cell repertoires in COVID-19. Method: immunoSEQ multiplex PCR; TCRdb's copy keeps in-frame clones and lacks some. This sample has about 250,000 clones, with roughly 85% found just once. Input material: PBMCs or T cells enriched from blood (not recorded which). Receptor source: a man aged 40-49 years who had been exposed to COVID-19.

This chain links TRBV18 with TRBJ1-1; D call uncertain. The CDR3 spans 14 residues. Trimming left V 4 bases short and J 1 base short, with 10 bases between. Looked up from germline, CDR1 is KGHSH and CDR2 is LQKENI. CDR3 loop: CASSQQRENTEAFF. The CDR3 DNA reads as TGTGCCAGCTCACAACAGCGGGAGAACACTGAAGCTTTCTTT.

The rearrangement links TRBV25-1 to TRBJ2-1, with TRBD2 identical over 7 bases. The CDR3 contains 14 residues. Unmatched junction bases numbered 11, after V lost 7 bases and J lost 8 bases. Germline V CDR1 and CDR2: MGHDK, SYGVNS. The CDR3: CASTASGGGYEQFF. CDR3 nucleotides: TGTGCCAGCACGGCTAGCGGAGGTGGGTATGAGCAGTTCTTC.

This rearrangement joins TRBV28 to TRBJ1-2; TRBD1 matches 8 bases. The CDR3 sequence is 15 residues long. Germline V gene data show CDR1 as MDHEN and CDR2 as SYDVKM. The V segment lost 3 bases and the J segment 5 bases; nucleotides outside the gene matches: 8. Written as DNA, the CDR3 is TGTGCCAGCAGTTTGGTGCAGGGGGCAAGGTATGGCTACACCTTC. Protein product: CASSLVQGARYGYTF.

Remarks on this clone: Within the sample, other DNA sequences also encode this same CDR3. CDR3 in amino acids: CASSPGGYGYTF. CDR3 coding DNA: TGTGCCAGCAGTCCGGGGGGGTATGGCTACACCTTC. V is TRBV12-3 or TRBV12-4 and J is TRBJ1-2; D possibly corresponds to TRBD1 (5 bases). Trimming pared 5 bases from V and 5 bases from J, leaving 9 bases between. This CDR3 is 12 amino acids long.

V is TRBV2 and J is TRBJ1-5; 7 nucleotides agree with TRBD1. This CDR3 comprises 15 residues. J was trimmed by 3 bases and V by 7 bases; bases with no gene match: 9. Germline V gives CDR1 SNHLY, CDR2 FYNNEI. The CDR3 region is CASTRDSALNQPQHF. Here the CDR3 DNA reads TGTGCCAGCACCCGGGACAGTGCTCTCAATCAGCCCCAGCATTTT. Looking up the rest from reference TRBV2 and TRBJ1-5 gives the full variable domain: EPEVTQTPSHQVTQMGQEVILRCVPISNHLYFYWYRQILGQKVEFLVSFYNNEISEKSEIFDDQFSVERPDGSNFTLKIRSTKLEDSAMYFCASTRDSALNQPQHFGDGTRLSIL.

J is TRBJ1-4 and V is TRBV10-1; no reliable D call. Trimming removed 5 bases from V and 4 bases from J, with 8 bases in between. The CDR3 sequence is 13 residues long. Germline values: CDR1 WNHNN, CDR2 SYGVQD (reference sequence). CDR3 in amino acids: CASSMTINEKLFF. CDR3 coding DNA: TGCGCCAGCAGTATGACTATTAATGAAAAACTGTTTTTT.

This chain uses TRBV15 with TRBJ1-4, with D possibly being TRBD1 (6 bases). CDR1 and CDR2 from the germline V gene are LNHNV and YYDKDF (reference sequence). V lost 6 bases and J lost 0, with 14 bases in between. This CDR3 region has 16 residues. The CDR3 DNA reads TGTGCCACCAGTAGGGACAATGGGGCAACTAATGAAAAACTGTTTTTT. Residues: CATSRDNGATNEKLFF.

V gene TRBV30 combines with J gene TRBJ1-5; TRBD1 matches 7 bases. This CDR3 comprises 12 residues. Trimming at V came to 2 bases and at J to 7 bases, leaving 2 bases not matched to a gene. Germline V gene sequence: CDR1 GTSNPN, CDR2 SVGIG (reference sequence). For the CDR3, the DNA is TGTGCCTGGAGTAGACAGGGCCAGCCCCAGCATTTT. The encoded protein is CAWSRQGQPQHF.

The gene calls are TRBV6-5 and TRBJ2-1, with TRBD1 matching 7 bases. CDR1 is MNHEY, CDR2 SVGAGI, per germline. V trimming: 7 bases; J trimming: 7 bases; junction bases outside the gene matches: 13. This CDR3 comprises 15 residues. The CDR3 region is CASIGGYKGSNEQFF. As DNA, the CDR3 is TGTGCCAGCATAGGGGGCTATAAGGGGTCGAATGAGCAGTTCTTC.

V usage is TRBV7-9 and J usage is TRBJ1-2, with D tentatively TRBD1 (5 bases). Between the trimmed V and J ends, which lost 1 base and 3 bases, there was a span of 9 bases. There are 14 residues in the CDR3. CDR1 SEHNR and CDR2 FQNEAQ come from the germline V gene (reference sequence). The DNA for the CDR3 is TGTGCCAGCAGCTTAGAGGGGCAGTACTATGGCTACACCTTC. This sequence encodes CASSLEGQYYGYTF.

This rearrangement joins TRBV11-2 to TRBJ2-7; 7 nucleotides match TRBD1. The J segment lost 2 bases and the V segment lost 5 bases, leaving 18 bases of the junction unmatched. This CDR3 is built from 18 residues. The germline gives CDR1 SGHAT, CDR2 FQNNGV. CDR3 amino acids: CASSPAFVSTGSAYEQYF. The CDR3 DNA reads as TGTGCCAGCAGCCCCGCCTTCGTCTCGACAGGGTCGGCCTACGAGCAGTACTTC.

The gene calls are TRBV2 and TRBJ1-3; D is unclear. The ends were cut back, 8 bases at V and 2 bases at J, with 13 bases in the middle. The germline CDR1 and CDR2 sequences are SNHLY and FYNNEI. The CDR3 loop spans 14 amino acids. As DNA, the CDR3 is TGTGCCAGCGGAGGCCGGACCACTGGAAACACCATATATTTT. Protein sequence: CASGGRTTGNTIYF.

CDR3 nucleotide sequence: TGTGCCAGCAGCCCGTTGCGGGGAGATTGGGCCGGGGAGCTGTTTTTT. Amino acids: CASSPLRGDWAGELFF. This sequence joins TRBV11-3 and TRBJ2-2; the D gene is possibly TRBD2 (6 bases). Trimming took off 5 bases at V and 6 bases at J, with 19 bases between the two ends. CDR3 length: 16 amino acids. Germline CDR1 SGHNT, CDR2 YENEEA.

The chain recombines TRBV27 with TRBJ2-1, with 11 positions matching TRBD2. The CDR3 length is 15 residues. Trimming cost V 5 bases and J 7 bases; bases outside gene matches: 7. From germline, CDR1 is MNHEY and CDR2 SMNVEV (reference sequence). The CDR3 loop is CASSKWTSGLNEQFF. CDR3 nucleotide sequence: TGTGCCAGCAGTAAATGGACTAGCGGGTTAAATGAGCAGTTCTTC.

This clone appeared once. The genes are TRBV10-3 and TRBJ1-5, with unresolved D. The CDR3 extends over 14 amino acids. V lost 6 bases and J 4 bases, leaving 13 bases between the germline ends. Germline V gene sequence: CDR1 ENHRY, CDR2 SYGVKD. This chain's CDR3 is CAISAGRENQPQHF. The DNA of the CDR3 is TGTGCCATCAGCGCCGGCCGGGAAAATCAGCCCCAGCATTTT.